This T cell receptor beta chain was profiled in a study of T cell repertoires in cytomegalovirus infection. About the research overall: HLA-B-restricted CMV epitopes that are well studied, plus recently identified HLA-C-restricted ones, were used by the study. Indications came from public TCR beta signatures; they pointed to CMV infection and to a matching HLA type.

The CDR3 totals 18 residues. V was pared by 8 bases and J by 4 bases, with 18 bases of the junction left unmatched. General observations from the study: The response measured ex vivo was dominated by TCR beta clonotypes (HLA-C-restricted and CMV-specific). Pooled public TCR beta family frequency picked out CMV carriers with the relevant HLA.

TCRdb ran MiXCR on the reads and lists one entry per CDR3 protein. Here the sample spans about 830,000 distinct CDR3 sequences, around a third being singletons. This clonotype was counted between two and nine times. The antigen remains unidentified. The sequencing used cultured CD8+ T cells from PBMCs, collected from culture after CMV antigen stimulation. This chain joins TRBV12-3 or TRBV12-4 and TRBJ1-1; 11 bases are a match to TRBD1. The clonotype comes from a human donor in good health (CMV status not recorded). Some clones in this sample may be carry-over from other donors' samples. The DNA of the CDR3 is TGTGCCAGCCTCAACTTTCCGGGACAGGGGGTTTTTAGCACTGAAGCTTTCTTT. Its protein is CASLNFPGQGVFSTEAFF.